Listed below are T cell receptor beta chains from one sample, sequenced in a study of spatial heterogeneity in lung cancer. TCRdb analysed the 5' RACE reads with MiXCR anew, one entry per CDR3 protein. This table holds about 120,000 distinct CDR3 sequences, 12% found once. The sequencing used PBMCs, collected at follow-up. All receptors come from a male donor with early-stage non-small cell lung cancer. The CDR3 runs from the conserved cysteine through the conserved F or W. A D gene is named only where the DNA matches it firmly. A clone size is listed for some rows: how often the clone was seen (once, few, many), or a class if it is expanded.

j_call d_call clone_size cdr3_length v_call cdr3_aa cdr3_nt
TRBJ1-1 - many 15 TRBV20-1 CSANRPEYKNTEAFF TGCAGTGCTAACCGACCGGAATACAAGAACACTGAAGCTTTCTTT
TRBJ1-6 - few 16 TRBV4-2 CASSQVFETNNSPLHF TGTGCCAGCAGCCAAGTCTTCGAGACCAATAATTCACCCCTCCACTTT
TRBJ2-7 - - 13 TRBV30 CAWSAREPYEQYF TGTGCCTGGAGCGCTAGGGAGCCCTACGAGCAGTACTTC
TRBJ2-1 TRBD2 once 15 TRBV20-1 CSATGTSGGYNEQFF TGCAGTGCTACCGGGACTAGCGGGGGGTACAATGAGCAGTTCTTC
TRBJ1-5 - many 16 TRBV6-5 CASSYMTDDSNQPQHF TGTGCCAGCAGTTACATGACCGACGATAGCAATCAGCCCCAGCATTTT
TRBJ1-5 - many 15 TRBV4-3 CASSSGSGSNQPQHF TGCGCCAGCAGTTCCGGTAGCGGATCCAATCAGCCCCAGCATTTT
TRBJ1-2 TRBD1 many 13 TRBV5-6 CASSWTGNYGYTF TGTGCCAGCAGCTGGACAGGGAACTATGGCTACACCTTC
TRBJ2-1 - few 16 TRBV20-1 CSARPPRDGVSGEQFF TGCAGTGCTAGACCTCCCCGAGACGGCGTCTCGGGAGAGCAGTTCTTC
TRBJ2-3 - few 16 TRBV27 CASSAGGASFTDTQYF TGTGCCAGCAGTGCTGGGGGGGCCTCCTTCACAGATACGCAGTATTTT
TRBJ1-1 TRBD1 - 14 TRBV6-6 CASKVGQPNTEAFF TGTGCCAGCAAGGTGGGACAGCCGAACACTGAAGCTTTCTTT
TRBJ2-7 TRBD2 - 14 TRBV25-1 CASSSTGTGGEQYF TGTGCCAGCAGCAGCACGGGGACGGGGGGCGAGCAGTACTTC
TRBJ2-7 TRBD2 - 13 TRBV4-2 CASSSGLAYEQYF TGTGCCAGCAGCTCAGGACTAGCCTACGAGCAGTACTTC
TRBJ2-7 - - 13 TRBV6-5 CASSTAVTYEQYF TGTGCCAGCAGTACCGCGGTGACCTACGAGCAGTACTTC
TRBJ1-4 - many 15 TRBV4-1 CASSRPDRANEKLFF TGCGCCAGCAGCCGCCCGGACAGAGCGAATGAAAAACTGTTTTTT
TRBJ1-2 - - 13 TRBV24-1 CATSVGRENGYTF TGTGCCACCAGTGTGGGGAGGGAGAATGGCTACACCTTC
TRBJ1-5 - many 14 TRBV19 CASSVSRGNQPQHF TGTGCCAGTAGCGTATCACGTGGCAATCAGCCCCAGCATTTT
TRBJ1-1 - many 10 TRBV29-1 CSVQGYEAFF TGCAGCGTTCAAGGGTACGAAGCTTTCTTT
TRBJ1-2 TRBD1 - 15 TRBV11-2 CASSPSDRVVGGYTF TGTGCCAGCAGCCCGTCGGACAGGGTGGTTGGTGGCTACACCTTC
TRBJ2-3 TRBD2 many 16 TRBV5-1 CASSLGAGGSTDTQYF TGCGCCAGCAGCTTGGGAGCGGGGGGTAGCACAGATACGCAGTATTTT
TRBJ2-7 - - 11 TRBV30 CAWRTGYEQYF TGTGCCTGGAGGACAGGTTACGAGCAGTACTTC
TRBJ1-5 - many 13 TRBV3-1 CASSRGVNQPQHF TGTGCCAGCTCGAGGGGCGTGAATCAGCCCCAGCATTTT
TRBJ1-4 - - 15 TRBV15 CATSTYRGLREKLFF TGTGCCACCAGCACATACCGGGGATTAAGAGAAAAACTGTTTTTT
TRBJ1-5 - many 15 TRBV28 CASSSPRGHRQPQHF TGTGCCAGCAGTTCCCCTCGGGGTCATCGTCAGCCCCAGCATTTT
TRBJ2-1 - few 15 TRBV9 CASSASGGSYNEQFF TGTGCCAGCAGCGCGTCCGGGGGCTCCTACAATGAGCAGTTCTTC
TRBJ1-5 - few 16 TRBV21-1 CASSPLGPFSNQPQHF TGTGCCAGCAGCCCCTTGGGACCGTTTAGCAATCAGCCCCAGCATTTT
TRBJ2-7 TRBD1 few 14 TRBV5-6 CASSHWTGLYEQYF TGTGCCAGCAGCCATTGGACAGGTCTCTACGAGCAGTACTTC
TRBJ2-2 TRBD2 - 16 TRBV2 CASGLAGASNTGELFF TGTGCCAGCGGACTAGCGGGGGCCTCGAACACCGGGGAGCTGTTTTTT
TRBJ2-3 - - 16 TRBV7-3 CASSLKGGGATDTQYF TGTGCCAGCAGCTTAAAGGGCGGCGGGGCCACAGATACGCAGTATTTT
TRBJ2-7 - many 13 TRBV27 CASSFGPSYEQYF TGTGCCAGCAGTTTCGGTCCGTCTTACGAGCAGTACTTC
TRBJ1-3 - - 16 TRBV10-2 CASSEQGGLFGNTIYF TGCGCCAGCAGTGAACAGGGAGGGCTTTTTGGAAACACCATATATTTT
TRBJ1-1 - - 15 TRBV7-8 CASSLVAGTNTEAFF TGTGCCAGCAGCTTAGTTGCGGGGACGAACACTGAAGCTTTCTTT
TRBJ1-5 - - 15 TRBV20-1 CSARDPGTENQPQHF TGCAGTGCTAGAGATCCCGGGACGGAAAATCAGCCCCAGCATTTT
TRBJ2-7 - few 11 TRBV6-5 CASSSALWQYF TGTGCCAGCAGCTCCGCCCTGTGGCAGTACTTC
TRBJ2-1 - many 12 TRBV5-1 CASSLAGDAPFF TGCGCCAGCAGCTTGGCTGGGGATGCTCCGTTCTTC
TRBJ2-7 TRBD2 - 15 TRBV5-5 CASSLSSGSAYEQYF TGTGCCAGCAGCTTGAGTAGCGGGTCTGCCTACGAGCAGTACTTC
TRBJ1-2 - many 14 TRBV5-1 CASSLDPGNYGYTF TGCGCCAGCAGCTTGGATCCGGGAAACTATGGCTACACCTTC
TRBJ1-1 TRBD1 few 13 TRBV5-1 CASRNGQVTEAFF TGCGCCAGCAGGAATGGACAGGTCACTGAAGCTTTCTTT
TRBJ2-1 TRBD2 many 12 TRBV12-3/TRBV12-4 CASSLPGGEQFF TGTGCCAGCAGTTTGCCGGGGGGGGAGCAGTTCTTC
TRBJ1-5 TRBD1 - 15 TRBV12-3/TRBV12-4 CASRLGTGGNQPQHF TGTGCCAGCAGACTTGGGACAGGTGGGAATCAGCCCCAGCATTTT
TRBJ2-5 - many 14 TRBV7-2 CASSSSGPQETQYF TGTGCCAGCAGCTCGAGCGGGCCTCAAGAGACCCAGTACTTC
TRBJ2-6 - - 16 TRBV6-5 CASKRTLYSGANVLTF TGTGCCAGCAAAAGGACACTTTACTCTGGGGCCAACGTCCTGACTTTC
TRBJ1-6 TRBD1 - 14 TRBV5-1 CASSEGTGNSPLHF TGCGCCAGCAGCGAAGGGACAGGGAATTCACCCCTCCACTTT
TRBJ2-3 TRBD1 - 17 TRBV5-1 CASSLEGTGRGTDTQYF TGCGCCAGCAGCTTGGAGGGGACAGGGAGAGGCACAGATACGCAGTATTTT
TRBJ2-2 TRBD1 few 16 TRBV18 CASSPMGTGARGELFF TGTGCCAGCTCACCAATGGGGACAGGGGCTCGCGGGGAGCTGTTTTTT
TRBJ2-7 TRBD2 few 16 TRBV15 CATSRVSGGHSYEQYF TGTGCCACCAGCAGAGTGAGCGGGGGACACTCCTACGAGCAGTACTTC
TRBJ2-5 TRBD1 few 14 TRBV7-6 CASSSGQGGKTQYF TGTGCCAGCAGCTCGGGACAGGGAGGGAAGACCCAGTACTTC
TRBJ2-7 - few 12 TRBV25-1 CASSERVGEQYF TGTGCCAGCAGTGAAAGGGTCGGCGAGCAGTACTTC
TRBJ1-3 - many 12 TRBV3-1 CASSQWGNTIYF TGTGCCAGCAGCCAGTGGGGAAACACCATATATTTT